The 5 T cell receptor beta chains below were found in one sample sequenced in a study of cytomegalovirus exposure and HLA in healthy donors. The PCR was carried out with 60 Vbeta primers and 13 Jbeta primers. Generated by immunoSEQ multiplex PCR, the TCRdb table keeps only in-frame clones and is missing some. Among approximately 72,000 clones listed, approximately 78% were seen once. Sequenced: PBMCs. All receptors derive from a man aged 18 to 29 in good health and CMV-seronegative.

This chain joins TRBV5-1 and TRBJ2-7; TRBD2 might be the D (6 bases). The germline V and J ends were trimmed by 0 bases and 4 bases, with 14 bases remaining between them. The germline V gene has CDR1 SGHRS and CDR2 YFSETQ. The CDR3 has 15 amino acids. CDR3 residues: CASSLGRGNVYEQYF. CDR3 nucleotide sequence: TGCGCCAGCAGCTTGGGCCGGGGGAATGTATACGAGCAGTACTTC.

The V and J genes are TRBV7-3 and TRBJ2-7, with a weak D call TRBD1 (6 bases). Trimming took off 1 base at V and 3 bases at J, with 13 bases between the two ends. From germline, CDR1 is SGHTA and CDR2 FQGTGA. The CDR3 has 15 amino acids. The CDR3 spells CASSLIAGVGYEQYF. Written as DNA, the CDR3 is TGTGCCAGCAGCTTAATCGCAGGGGTAGGCTACGAGCAGTACTTC.

V gene TRBV6-5 combines with J gene TRBJ2-7; no clear D gene. V dropped 5 bases and J dropped 6 bases, with 8 bases sitting between them. The germline V gene encodes CDR1 MNHEY and CDR2 SVGAGI. The CDR3 is made up of 11 amino acids. CDR3: CASSHESEQYF. The CDR3, as DNA: TGTGCCAGCAGTCACGAGTCCGAGCAGTACTTC.

J is TRBJ1-4 and V is TRBV4-1, with 9 bases matching TRBD1. Germline lookup yields CDR1 MGHRA and CDR2 YSYEKL. Trimming at V came to 0 bases and at J to 4 bases, leaving 3 bases not matched to a gene. The CDR3 is made up of 16 amino acids. The CDR3 coding sequence is TGCGCCAGCAGCCAAGAGGGGACAGGGCTTAATGAAAAACTGTTTTTT. Its protein is CASSQEGTGLNEKLFF.

Only one count was recorded for this clone. The chain combines TRBV29-1 with TRBJ2-3; weak D call: TRBD1 (5 bases). This CDR3 is built from 12 residues. Per the germline V gene, CDR1 is SQVTM and CDR2 is ANQGSEA. The V end lost 4 bases, the J end lost 1 base, and 6 bases lay between the germline ends. CDR3 DNA sequence: TGCAGCGTTGCACAGGGCACAGATACGCAGTATTTT. This gives the protein CSVAQGTDTQYF.